This T cell receptor (beta chain) came from a study of blood T cell repertoires in COVID-19. About the study: Sources were T cells, B-cell-depleted T cells, or PBMCs; the material itself was cDNA or gDNA.

Profiled with immunoSEQ multiplex PCR; TCRdb holds only in-frame clones, not every one. The sample has roughly 17,000 clones; more than 75% are singletons. In germline, CDR1 is GTSNPN, CDR2 SVGIG (reference sequence). This CDR3 spans 15 amino acids. The V end was cut by 0 bases, the J end by 0 bases, with 9 bases between. The genes are TRBV30 and TRBJ1-5, with a weak D call TRBD1 (5 bases). Sequenced material: peripheral blood. This sequence originates from a man aged 60 to 75 with active or convalescent COVID-19. The CDR3 DNA follows: TGTGCCTGGAGTGTGGGGGGGTATAGCAATCAGCCCCAGCATTTT. Encoded protein: CAWSVGGYSNQPQHF.